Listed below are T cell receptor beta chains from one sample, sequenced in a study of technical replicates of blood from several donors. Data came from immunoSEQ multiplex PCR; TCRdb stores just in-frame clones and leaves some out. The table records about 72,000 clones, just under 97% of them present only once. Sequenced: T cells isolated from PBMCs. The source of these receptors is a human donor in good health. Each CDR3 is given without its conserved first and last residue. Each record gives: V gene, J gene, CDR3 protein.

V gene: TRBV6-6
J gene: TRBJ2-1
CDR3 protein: ASRRTLDSEQF

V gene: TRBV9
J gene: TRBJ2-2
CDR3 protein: ASSVATGVLLARDTNTGELF

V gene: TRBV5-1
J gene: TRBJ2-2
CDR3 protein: ASRGLAGVNTGELF

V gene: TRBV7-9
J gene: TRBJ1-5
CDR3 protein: ASSTGQSFNQPQH

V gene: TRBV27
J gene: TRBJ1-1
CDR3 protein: ATGLAGVNTEAF

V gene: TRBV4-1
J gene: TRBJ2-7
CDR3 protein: ASSQGSLGEQY

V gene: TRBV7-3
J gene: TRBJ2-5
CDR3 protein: ASSPTGSGPGETQY

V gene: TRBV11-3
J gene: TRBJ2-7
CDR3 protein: ASSPGQGVSYEQY

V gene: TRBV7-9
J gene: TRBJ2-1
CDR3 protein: ASSLAGEGPVNEQF

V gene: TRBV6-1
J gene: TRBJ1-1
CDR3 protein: ASSDSGGVFTTEAF

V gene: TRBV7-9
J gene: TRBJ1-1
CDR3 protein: ASSYKEGYEAF

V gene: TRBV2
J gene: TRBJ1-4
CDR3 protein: ASSEQGPPEKLF

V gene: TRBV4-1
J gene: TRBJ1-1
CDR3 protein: ASSQDLGGNTEAF

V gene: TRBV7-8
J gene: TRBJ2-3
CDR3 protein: ASSLVPTSAYTQY

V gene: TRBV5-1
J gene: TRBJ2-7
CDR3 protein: ASSLVGGGSYEQY

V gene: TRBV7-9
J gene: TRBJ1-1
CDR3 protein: ASSFIPEAF

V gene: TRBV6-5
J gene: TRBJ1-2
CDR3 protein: ASSPSGTGGVGYT

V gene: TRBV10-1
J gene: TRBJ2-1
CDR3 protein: ASSEERGVYNEQF

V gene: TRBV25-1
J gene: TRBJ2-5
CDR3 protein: ASSEWASETQY

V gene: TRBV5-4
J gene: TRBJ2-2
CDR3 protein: ASSSGLAGAGPGELF

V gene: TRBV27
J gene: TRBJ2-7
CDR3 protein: ASSLRTGTYEQY

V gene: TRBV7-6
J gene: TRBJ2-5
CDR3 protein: ASSLGRRSQY

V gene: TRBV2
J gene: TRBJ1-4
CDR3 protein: ASSRAGQNNEKLF

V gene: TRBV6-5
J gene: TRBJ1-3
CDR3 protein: ASREGRSGNTIY

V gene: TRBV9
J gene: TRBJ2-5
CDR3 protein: AVSKVWREIRETQY

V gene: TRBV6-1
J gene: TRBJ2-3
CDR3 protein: ASSEVLAEQDTQY

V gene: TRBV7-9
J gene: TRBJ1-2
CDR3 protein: ASSSQGEYGYT

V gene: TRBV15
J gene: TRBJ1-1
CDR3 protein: ATSRGGADQYQAF

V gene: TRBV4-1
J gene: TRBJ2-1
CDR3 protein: ASSQGRTSGLEQF

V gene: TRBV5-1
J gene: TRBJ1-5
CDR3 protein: ASSLIQGAQPQH

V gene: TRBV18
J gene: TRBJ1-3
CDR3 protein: ASSSYEGASGNTIY

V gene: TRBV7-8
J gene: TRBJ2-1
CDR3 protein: ASSGAGVGNEQF

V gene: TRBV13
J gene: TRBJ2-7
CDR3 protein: ASSQGGSGKYEQY

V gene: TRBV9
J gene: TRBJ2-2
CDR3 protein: ASSVFSTTGELF

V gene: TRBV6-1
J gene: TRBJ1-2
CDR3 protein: ASSEAGGEGIYGYT

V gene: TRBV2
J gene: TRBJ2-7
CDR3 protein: ASSGQGYEQY

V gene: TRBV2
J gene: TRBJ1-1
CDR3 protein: ASSQLQVPHTEAF

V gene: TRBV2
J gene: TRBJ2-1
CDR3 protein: ASSVAGTRRNEQF

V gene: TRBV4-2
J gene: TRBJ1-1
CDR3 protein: ASSQGGNTEAF

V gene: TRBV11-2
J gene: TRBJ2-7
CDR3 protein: ASSPDRRSSYEQY

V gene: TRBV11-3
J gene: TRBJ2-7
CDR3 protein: ASSSRRATPYEQY

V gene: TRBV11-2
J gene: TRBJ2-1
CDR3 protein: ASSLTGQGSNEQF

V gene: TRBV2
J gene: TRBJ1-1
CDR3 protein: ASSTGTANTEAF

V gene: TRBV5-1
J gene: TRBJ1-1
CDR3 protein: ASSVSGNTEAF

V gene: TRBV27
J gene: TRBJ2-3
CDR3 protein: ASRALGGGPVADTQY

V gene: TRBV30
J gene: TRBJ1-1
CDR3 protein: AWSYGTNFEAF

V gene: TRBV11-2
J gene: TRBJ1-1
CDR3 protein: ASSLDRVAAEAF

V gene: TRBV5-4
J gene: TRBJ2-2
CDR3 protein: ASSWDNGELF

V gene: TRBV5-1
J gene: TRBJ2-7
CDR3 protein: ASSLARGQGSAYEQY

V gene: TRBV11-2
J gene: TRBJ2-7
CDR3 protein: ASSERGGRGTYEQY

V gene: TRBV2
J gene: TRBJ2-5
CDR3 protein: ASSDGTSGGVGETQY

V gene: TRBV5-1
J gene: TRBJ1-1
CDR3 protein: ASSLYSYTEAF

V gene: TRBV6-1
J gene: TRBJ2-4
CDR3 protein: ASSRPISSKNIQY

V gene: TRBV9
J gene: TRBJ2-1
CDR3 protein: ASSVDPLAGGFSEQF

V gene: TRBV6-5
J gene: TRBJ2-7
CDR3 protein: ASRSTGEQY

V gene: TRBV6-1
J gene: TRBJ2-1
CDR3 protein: ASSDDRGFYNEQF

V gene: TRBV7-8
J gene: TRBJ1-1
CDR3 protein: ASSSSGGGTEAF

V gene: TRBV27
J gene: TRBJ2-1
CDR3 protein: ASSSSGGGNEQF

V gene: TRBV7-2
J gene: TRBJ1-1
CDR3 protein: ASSFGHQNTEAF

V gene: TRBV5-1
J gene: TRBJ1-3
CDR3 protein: ASSLGQSSGNTIY